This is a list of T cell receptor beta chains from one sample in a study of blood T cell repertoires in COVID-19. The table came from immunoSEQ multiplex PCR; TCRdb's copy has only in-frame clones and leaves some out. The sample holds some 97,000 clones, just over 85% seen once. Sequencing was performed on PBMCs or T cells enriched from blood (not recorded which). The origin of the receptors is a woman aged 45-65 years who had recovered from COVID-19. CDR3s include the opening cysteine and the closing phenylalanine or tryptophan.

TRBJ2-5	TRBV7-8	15	CASSLHRENQETQYF
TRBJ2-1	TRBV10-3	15	CAIRPLDRHYNEQFF
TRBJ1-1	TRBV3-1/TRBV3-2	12	CASSRQGLEAFF
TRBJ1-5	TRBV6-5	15	CASSPGQGIGQPQHF
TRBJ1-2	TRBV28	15	CASRPAPQGWKGYTF
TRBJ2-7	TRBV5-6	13	CASSLTGGGEQYF
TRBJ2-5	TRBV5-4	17	CASSRTSGRSGRETQYF
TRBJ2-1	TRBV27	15	CASRRLGGSRNEQFF
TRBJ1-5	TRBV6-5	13	CATWDSSNQPQHF
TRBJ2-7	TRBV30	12	CAWSPLADEQYF
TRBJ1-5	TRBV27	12	CASSFRGQPQHF
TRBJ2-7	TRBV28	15	CASRRQGRGSYEQYF
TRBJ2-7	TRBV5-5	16	CASSLFPATVYNEQYF
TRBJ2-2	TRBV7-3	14	CASSFASGTGELFF
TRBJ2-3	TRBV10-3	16	CAISDSRREGPDTQYF
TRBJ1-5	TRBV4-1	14	CASSQDRSNQPQHF